A selection of T cell receptor beta chains follows, all from one sample in a study of blood T cell repertoires in COVID-19. Only in-frame clones appear in the TCRdb table, and some are missing; sequencing was by immunoSEQ multiplex PCR. The sample includes about 250,000 clones, under 90% of them seen just once. Specimen: PBMCs or T cells enriched from blood (not recorded which). These receptors originate from a man in his forties or fifties who had recovered from COVID-19. Each CDR3 is given with its conserved first and last residue. A D gene is named only where the DNA matches it firmly. Not every row has a clone size; where given, it reads once, few, many or a size class.

abundance	d_gene	v_gene	j_gene	CDR3aa	CDR3nt
.	.	TRBV27	TRBJ2-7	CASSLAGWRRGGEQYF	TGTGCCAGCAGTTTAGCCGGCTGGCGGAGGGGAGGCGAGCAGTACTTC
once	TRBD1	TRBV5-1	TRBJ1-1	CASSEQGAQNTEAFF	TGCGCCAGCAGCGAACAGGGGGCCCAGAACACTGAAGCTTTCTTT
.	TRBD1	TRBV18	TRBJ1-1	CASSPGTGEGNTEAFF	TGTGCCAGCTCACCTGGGACAGGGGAGGGGAACACTGAAGCTTTCTTT
.	TRBD1	TRBV10-3	TRBJ1-2	CAISATGTAYGYTF	TGTGCCATCAGTGCAACCGGGACAGCCTATGGCTACACCTTC
.	.	TRBV5-8	TRBJ2-1	CASSSPGLALSSYNEQFF	TGTGCCAGCAGCTCCCCCGGACTGGCCCTGAGCTCCTACAATGAGCAGTTCTTC
.	TRBD2	TRBV5-4	TRBJ2-3	CASSSTSGGPPHDTQYF	TGTGCCAGCAGCTCCACTAGCGGGGGCCCCCCTCACGATACGCAGTATTTT
.	.	TRBV6-5	TRBJ1-1	CASRKGGNTEAFF	TGTGCCAGCCGGAAAGGGGGGAACACTGAAGCTTTCTTT
.	TRBD2	TRBV5-1	TRBJ2-7	CASSLASGSSYEQYF	TGCGCCAGCAGCTTGGCTAGCGGGAGCTCCTACGAGCAGTACTTC
.	.	TRBV6-4	TRBJ1-1	CASKGVTEAFF	TGTGCCAGCAAAGGGGTCACTGAAGCTTTCTTT
.	.	TRBV2	TRBJ2-5	CASNRPGGETQYF	TGTGCCAGCAATCGGCCTGGAGGAGAGACCCAGTACTTC
.	.	TRBV2	TRBJ2-1	CASSQTRIEQFF	TGTGCCAGCAGTCAGACTAGGATTGAGCAGTTCTTC
.	TRBD1	TRBV5-1	TRBJ2-7	CASSLSTGEVGEQYF	TGCGCCAGCAGCTTGAGTACAGGGGAAGTTGGGGAGCAGTACTTC
.	.	TRBV12-3/TRBV12-4	TRBJ1-2	CASTEGGAYGYTF	TGTGCCAGCACAGAAGGAGGAGCTTATGGCTACACCTTC
.	TRBD2	TRBV7-2	TRBJ2-1	CASSRPGTSGWNEQFF	TGTGCCAGCAGCAGGCCCGGGACTAGCGGGTGGAATGAGCAGTTCTTC
.	TRBD1	TRBV6-5	TRBJ1-2	CASSRLGTGVGYTF	TGTGCCAGCTCCCGTCTCGGGACAGGGGTCGGCTACACCTTC
.	TRBD2	TRBV7-3	TRBJ2-2	CASSILAGANTGELFF	TGTGCCAGCAGCATCCTAGCGGGGGCGAACACCGGGGAGCTGTTTTTT
.	TRBD1	TRBV3-1/TRBV3-2	TRBJ1-2	CASRRQGGYGYTF	TGTGCCAGCAGGCGACAGGGTGGCTATGGCTACACCTTC
.	TRBD2	TRBV19	TRBJ2-1	CASSIGGGIYNEQFF	TGTGCCAGTAGTATAGGGGGGGGGATTTACAATGAGCAGTTCTTC
.	TRBD2	TRBV18	TRBJ2-5	CASSPSGGQETQYF	TGTGCCAGCTCGCCGAGCGGGGGCCAAGAGACCCAGTACTTC
.	TRBD2	TRBV5-4	TRBJ2-3	CASSFGGLPGPDTQYF	TGTGCCAGCAGCTTCGGGGGACTACCCGGACCAGATACGCAGTATTTT
.	.	TRBV4-2	TRBJ2-2	CASSQEGQGSAGELFF	TGTGCCAGCAGCCAAGAGGGGCAGGGAAGCGCCGGGGAGCTGTTTTTT
.	TRBD1	TRBV6-5	TRBJ2-4	CASSGDRENIQYF	TGTGCCAGCTCAGGGGACAGGGAAAACATTCAGTACTTC
.	.	TRBV9	TRBJ2-5	CASSPSAIQETQYF	TGTGCCAGCAGCCCCAGTGCCATTCAAGAGACCCAGTACTTC
.	.	TRBV27	TRBJ2-1	CASSPRQTGEQFF	TGTGCCAGCAGCCCGAGGCAGACGGGTGAGCAGTTCTTC
once	.	TRBV4-1	TRBJ2-7	CASSQESGNYEQYF	TGCGCCAGCAGCCAAGAATCAGGGAACTACGAGCAGTACTTC
.	TRBD1	TRBV12-5	TRBJ1-5	CASGYSLFTGVNQPQHF	TGTGCTAGTGGTTACTCCCTATTTACAGGGGTTAATCAGCCCCAGCATTTT